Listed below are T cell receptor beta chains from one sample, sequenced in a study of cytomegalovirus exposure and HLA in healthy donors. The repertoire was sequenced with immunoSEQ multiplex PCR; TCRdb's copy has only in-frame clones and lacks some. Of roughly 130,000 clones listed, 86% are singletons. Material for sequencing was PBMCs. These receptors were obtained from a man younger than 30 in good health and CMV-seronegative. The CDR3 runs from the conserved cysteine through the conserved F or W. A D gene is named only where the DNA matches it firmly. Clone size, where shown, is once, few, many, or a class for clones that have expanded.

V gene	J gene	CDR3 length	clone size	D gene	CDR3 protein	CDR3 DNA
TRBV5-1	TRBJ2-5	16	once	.	CASSPGEAPKWETQYF	TGCGCCAGCAGCCCCGGGGAAGCACCCAAGTGGGAGACCCAGTACTTC
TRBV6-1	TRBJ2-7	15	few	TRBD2	CASTKLGGSSYEQYF	TGTGCCAGCACAAAGCTGGGGGGGAGCTCCTACGAGCAGTACTTC
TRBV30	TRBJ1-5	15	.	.	CAWSYPGGSNQPQHF	TGTGCCTGGAGTTATCCCGGGGGTAGCAATCAGCCCCAGCATTTT
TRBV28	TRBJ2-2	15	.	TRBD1	CASTSGQGDTGELFF	TGTGCCAGCACCTCGGGACAGGGGGACACCGGGGAGCTGTTTTTT
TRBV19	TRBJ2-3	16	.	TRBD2	CASSIGLAGSTDTQYF	TGTGCCAGTAGTATAGGACTAGCGGGAAGCACAGATACGCAGTATTTT
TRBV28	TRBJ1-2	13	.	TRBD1	CASRSGTVYGYTF	TGTGCCAGCAGGTCCGGGACAGTCTATGGCTACACCTTC
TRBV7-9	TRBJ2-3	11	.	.	CASSTTDTQYF	TGTGCCAGCAGCACAACAGATACGCAGTATTTT
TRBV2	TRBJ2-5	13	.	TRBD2	CANTGTKQETQYF	TGTGCCAACACCGGGACTAAACAAGAGACCCAGTACTTC
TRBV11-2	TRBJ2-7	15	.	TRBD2	CASSLRDYHTYEQYF	TGTGCCAGCAGCCTCCGGGACTACCATACCTACGAGCAGTACTTC
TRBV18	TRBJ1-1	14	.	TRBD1	CASSQTGGDTEAFF	TGTGCCAGCTCACAGACAGGGGGAGACACTGAAGCTTTCTTT
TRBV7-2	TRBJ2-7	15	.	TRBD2	CASSALAGGRYEQYF	TGTGCCAGCAGCGCTCTGGCGGGAGGACGGTACGAGCAGTACTTC
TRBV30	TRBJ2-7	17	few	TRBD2	CAWSDRTSGRKSYEQYF	TGTGCCTGGAGCGACCGGACTAGCGGGAGGAAATCCTACGAGCAGTACTTC
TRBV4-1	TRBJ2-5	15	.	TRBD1	CASSQWTGSAETQYF	TGCGCCAGCAGCCAGTGGACAGGGAGCGCGGAGACCCAGTACTTC
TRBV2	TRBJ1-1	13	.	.	CASTTSLNTEAFF	TGTGCCAGCACTACTAGCCTGAACACTGAAGCTTTCTTT
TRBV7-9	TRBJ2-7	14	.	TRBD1	CASSPRQGSYEQYF	TGTGCCAGCAGCCCGCGACAGGGCTCCTACGAGCAGTACTTC
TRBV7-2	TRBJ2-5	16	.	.	CVSSPFWGGGGGSQYF	TGTGTCAGCAGCCCATTTTGGGGGGGCGGCGGAGGGTCCCAGTACTTC
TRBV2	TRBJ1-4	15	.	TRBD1	CASIQPGTENEKLFF	TGTGCCAGCATTCAACCTGGGACAGAGAATGAAAAACTGTTTTTT
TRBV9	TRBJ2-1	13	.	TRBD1	CASSVGQGNEQFF	TGTGCCAGCAGCGTAGGACAGGGGAATGAGCAGTTCTTC
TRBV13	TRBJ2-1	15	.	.	CASSFLAKPYNEQFF	TGTGCCAGCAGCTTCCTAGCCAAACCCTACAATGAGCAGTTCTTC
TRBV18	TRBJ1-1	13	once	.	CASSRGQNTEAFF	TGTGCCAGCTCCCGAGGACAAAACACTGAAGCTTTCTTT
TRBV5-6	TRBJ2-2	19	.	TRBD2	CASSLVLAGGPGNTGELFF	TGTGCCAGCAGCTTGGTACTAGCGGGAGGGCCGGGGAACACCGGGGAGCTGTTTTTT
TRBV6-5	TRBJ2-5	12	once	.	CASSSGEETQYF	TGTGCCAGCAGTTCCGGGGAAGAGACCCAGTACTTC
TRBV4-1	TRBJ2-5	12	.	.	CASSQAGETQYF	TGCGCCAGCAGCCAAGCGGGAGAGACCCAGTACTTC
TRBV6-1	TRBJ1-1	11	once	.	CASSRGTEAFF	TGTGCCAGCTCCAGAGGCACTGAAGCTTTCTTT
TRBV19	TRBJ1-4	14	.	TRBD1	CASSRDRGNEKLFF	TGTGCCAGTAGCCGGGACAGGGGCAATGAAAAACTGTTTTTT
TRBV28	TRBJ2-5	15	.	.	CASTPEFLSVKTQYF	TGTGCCAGCACCCCCGAGTTTTTATCGGTAAAGACCCAGTACTTC
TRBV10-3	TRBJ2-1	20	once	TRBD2	CAISESMGLASLSSYNEQFF	TGTGCCATCAGTGAGTCAATGGGACTAGCGAGTCTGAGCTCCTACAATGAGCAGTTCTTC
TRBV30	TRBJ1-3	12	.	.	CAWGRDGNTIYF	TGTGCCTGGGGACGGGATGGGAACACCATATATTTT
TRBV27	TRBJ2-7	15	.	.	CASSQGLLSSYEQYF	TGTGCCAGCAGTCAGGGGCTACTTAGCTCCTACGAGCAGTACTTC
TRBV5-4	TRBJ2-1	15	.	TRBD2	CASSLKLAGWNEQFF	TGTGCCAGCAGCTTGAAACTAGCGGGGTGGAATGAGCAGTTCTTC
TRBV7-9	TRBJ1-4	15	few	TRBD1	CASSLGGQANEKLFF	TGTGCCAGCAGCTTGGGGGGACAGGCTAATGAAAAACTGTTTTTT
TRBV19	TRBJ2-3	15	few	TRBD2	CASSLTSGIADTQYF	TGTGCCAGTAGCCTGACTAGCGGGATCGCCGATACGCAGTATTTT
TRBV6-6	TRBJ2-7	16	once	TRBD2	CASRDSSGGGSYEQYF	TGTGCCAGCAGGGATTCGAGCGGGGGGGGATCCTACGAGCAGTACTTC
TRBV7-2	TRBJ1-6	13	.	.	CASSSDSNSPLHF	TGTGCCAGCAGCTCAGACAGCAATTCACCCCTCCACTTT
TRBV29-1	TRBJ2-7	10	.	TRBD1	CSVGTDEQYF	TGCAGCGTCGGGACAGACGAGCAGTACTTC
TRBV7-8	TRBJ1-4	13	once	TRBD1	CASSRDSNENLFF	TGTGCCAGCAGCAGGGACAGTAATGAAAACCTGTTTTTT
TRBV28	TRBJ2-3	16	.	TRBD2	CASRPPGGRGTDTQYF	TGTGCCAGCAGACCACCGGGAGGGAGGGGAACAGATACGCAGTATTTT
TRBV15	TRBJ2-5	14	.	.	CATSRSGSAETQYF	TGTGCCACCAGCAGATCAGGGTCGGCAGAGACCCAGTACTTC
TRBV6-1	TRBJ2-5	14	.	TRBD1	CASSSGGQYETQYF	TGTGCCAGCAGTTCAGGGGGCCAGTACGAGACCCAGTACTTC
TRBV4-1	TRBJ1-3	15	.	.	CASSQDGGSGNTIYF	TGCGCCAGCAGCCAAGATGGAGGGTCTGGAAACACCATATATTTT
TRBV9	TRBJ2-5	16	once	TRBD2	CASSPEAGGYRETQYF	TGTGCCAGCAGCCCCGAAGCGGGAGGGTATCGAGAGACCCAGTACTTC
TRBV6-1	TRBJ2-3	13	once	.	CASSPRETDTQYF	TGTGCCAGCAGTCCCCGCGAAACAGATACGCAGTATTTT
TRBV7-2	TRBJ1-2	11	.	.	CASSSTVGYTF	TGTGCCAGCAGCTCGACAGTTGGCTACACCTTC